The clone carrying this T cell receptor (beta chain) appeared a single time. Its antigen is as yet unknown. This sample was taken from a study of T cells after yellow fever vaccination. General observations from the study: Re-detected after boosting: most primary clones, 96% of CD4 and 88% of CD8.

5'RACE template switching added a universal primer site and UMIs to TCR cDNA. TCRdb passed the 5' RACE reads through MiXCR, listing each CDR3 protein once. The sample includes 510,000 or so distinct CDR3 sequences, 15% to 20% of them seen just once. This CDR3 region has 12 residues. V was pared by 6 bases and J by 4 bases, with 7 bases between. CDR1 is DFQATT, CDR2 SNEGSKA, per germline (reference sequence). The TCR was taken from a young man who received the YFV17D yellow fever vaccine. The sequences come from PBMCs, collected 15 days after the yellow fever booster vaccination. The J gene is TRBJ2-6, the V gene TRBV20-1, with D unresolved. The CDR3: CSAESGANVLTF. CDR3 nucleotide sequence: TGCAGTGCGGAGTCGGGGGCCAACGTCCTGACTTTC.